This TCR beta chain was captured by sequencing in a study of tumor-infiltrating lymphocytes in localized non-small cell lung cancer. Findings and limits, study-wide: TCRbeta sequencing showed higher T cell infiltration in tumors than uninvolved lung.

Germline V gene lookup returns CDR1 MDHEN and CDR2 SYDVKM. Trimming at V came to 5 bases and at J to 7 bases, leaving 9 bases not matched to a gene. The CDR3 covers 14 residues. This clone has a single count. Its target is unknown. Clones were read by immunoSEQ multiplex PCR, and TCRdb kept only the in-frame ones, dropping some. The repertoire consists of over 6,500 clones, with 76% occurring once and the leading ten covering 16%. The receptor was isolated from a human donor with non-small cell lung cancer. Sequencing input: uninvolved lung tissue not adjacent to the tumor. This chain connects TRBV28 to TRBJ1-2; 8 bases map to TRBD1. CDR3 loop: CASSPPTGAGGYTF. CDR3 in DNA: TGTGCCAGCAGTCCCCCGACAGGGGCGGGTGGCTACACCTTC.